This entry lists 8 T cell receptor beta chains sequenced from one sample in a study of cytomegalovirus exposure and HLA in healthy donors. The primer mix had 60 Vbeta and 13 Jbeta primers. Only in-frame clones appear in the TCRdb table, and some are missing; sequencing was by immunoSEQ multiplex PCR. Among 100,000 to 150,000 clones, about four fifths were seen once, and the ten largest hold under 6%. Sequencing was done on a sample of PBMCs. These receptor sequences come from a man aged 25-40 years in good health and CMV-seronegative.

The V call is TRBV5-1, the J call TRBJ2-1; D possibly corresponds to TRBD2 (5 bases). CDR1 is SGHRS and CDR2 is YFSETQ in the germline V gene. V was trimmed by 2 bases and J by 6 bases, leaving 12 bases between them. The CDR3 runs to 14 residues. The CDR3 coding sequence is TGCGCCAGCAGCTTCGGAGGTAAAGGCAATGAGCAGTTCTTC. Translating gives CASSFGGKGNEQFF.

The chain carries TRBV27 and TRBJ2-1, with TRBD1 matching over 9 bases. Trimming at V came to 6 bases and at J to 8 bases, leaving 5 bases not matched to a gene. The CDR3 covers 13 residues. Germline loops: CDR1 MNHEY, CDR2 SMNVEV (reference sequence). The CDR3 coding sequence is TGTGCCAGCAGCGGACAGGGGCGGGATGAGCAGTTCTTC. It translates to CASSGQGRDEQFF.

This clone was counted between two and nine times. This chain uses TRBV19 with TRBJ1-5, with TRBD1 identical over 7 bases. This CDR3 is built from 13 residues. V shed 5 bases, J shed 5 bases, and the junction held 3 bases outside the gene matches. Germline lookup yields CDR1 LNHDA and CDR2 SQIVND (reference sequence). The CDR3 region is CASSFQGDQPQHF. CDR3 DNA: TGTGCCAGTAGTTTCCAGGGGGATCAGCCCCAGCATTTT. The variable domain in full, with the rest retrieved from reference TRBV19 and TRBJ1-5, is DGGITQSPKYLFRKEGQNVTLSCEQNLNHDAMYWYRQDPGQGLRLIYYSQIVNDFQKGDIAEGYSVSREKKESFPLTVTSAQKNPTAFYLCASSFQGDQPQHFGDGTRLSIL.

Turning to this clone: One junction end does not reproduce the germline sequence, and a read error may be involved. CDR3 nucleotide sequence: TGTGCCAGCAGCTTAGATCGGAAACAACGCGAACACCGGGGAGCTGTTTTT. This sequence encodes CASSLDRKQREHRGAVF. V and J are TRBV11-3 and TRBJ2-2; tentative D call: TRBD2 (5 bases). Germline V gene sequence: CDR1 SGHNT, CDR2 YENEEA. The CDR3 is made up of 17 amino acids.

The chain has TRBV5-4 and TRBJ2-2, with 9 bases matching TRBD1. The germline gives CDR1 SGHNT, CDR2 YYREEE (reference sequence). This CDR3 has 15 residues. Trimming at V came to 4 bases and at J to 5 bases, leaving 6 bases not matched to a gene. The CDR3 DNA is TGTGCCAGCAGCCGCGGGACAGGGAGAACCGGGGAGCTGTTTTTT. Amino acid sequence: CASSRGTGRTGELFF. The full variable domain, its missing parts supplied by reference TRBV5-4 and TRBJ2-2, is ETGVTQSPTHLIKTRGQQVTLRCSSQSGHNTVSWYQQALGQGPQFIFQYYREEENGRGNFPPRFSGLQFPNYSSELNVNALELDDSALYLCASSRGTGRTGELFFGEGSRLTVL.

The chain recombines TRBV6-5 with TRBJ2-7, with TRBD1 matching 11 bases. V trimming: 4 bases; J trimming: 0 bases; junction bases outside the gene matches: 2. CDR3 length: 15 residues. In germline, CDR1 is MNHEY, CDR2 SVGAGI. The CDR3 loop reads CASSLGTGGSYEQYF. The CDR3 DNA is TGTGCCAGCAGTTTAGGGACAGGGGGCTCCTACGAGCAGTACTTC.

This clone came up once. The rearrangement links TRBV5-4 to TRBJ1-1; unclear D gene. With 2 bases removed from V and 6 bases from J, the gap between germline ends came to 8 bases. Germline CDR1 is SGHNT and CDR2 is YYREEE (reference sequence). This CDR3 comprises 12 residues. The CDR3 sequence: CASSFQRAEAFF. The DNA of the CDR3 is TGTGCCAGCAGCTTTCAGAGGGCTGAAGCTTTCTTT.

The chain has TRBV21-1 and TRBJ1-1. TRBV21-1 represents a pseudogene. CDR3 length equals 12 residues. The CDR3 sequence is CASSPGYTEAFF. CDR3 nucleotide sequence: TGTGCCAGCAGTCCGGGTTATACTGAAGCTTTCTTT.